This TCR beta chain was recovered during a study of vaccination and CD4 T cells after COVID-19 (dated by TCRdb to between 2022 and 2023). General notes on the study: Convalescent patients had a positive SARS-CoV-2 result on nasal swab PCR, and of these patients, 8 or 9 had mild disease and one had severe disease. Six males and four females were included in the convalescent cohort, with two Hispanic individuals, seven Caucasians, two Asians and one multiracial person represented. Each participant got two doses of either the Pfizer-BioNTech BNT162b2 vaccine (n=8) or the Moderna mRNA-1273 vaccine (n=2). Post-COVID blood samples were collected from convalescent patients a median of around 96 days after diagnosis, with a range of roughly 35 to 180 days. Post-vaccine blood samples were obtained a median of around 67 days after the second vaccine dose, with a range of about 12 to 241 days. Overlapping spike peptide pools from SARS-CoV-2 and from the common cold coronaviruses HCoV-NL63, HCoV-OC43 and HCoV-229E were used as culture stimuli. Control cultures received a CEFX viral epitope pool as the positive control, an HIV-1 Nef peptide pool as the negative control, or no peptide. In roughly 10 COVID-19 convalescent patients and 4 infection-naive healthy vaccine recipients, the spike-specific CD4+ TCR repertoire before mRNA vaccination was compared with the repertoire after mRNA vaccination.

Taken with the paper, the label for treatment or condition translates to: roughly 10-day PBMC culture with coronavirus spike peptide pools or control peptides (ViraFEST assay). The study used the ViraFEST assay, which expanded antigen-specific T cells with peptide pools and then identified expanded clonotypes by TCR sequencing. The positive SARS-CoV-2 PCR tests of the convalescent patients were dated from March to December 2020, before the Alpha, Beta and Delta variants emerged in the United States. Roughly 2.1 million PBMCs per well were cultured in IMDM with 5% human AB serum and roughly 10 IU/ml IL-2, plus 10 ug/ml peptide pools. Half of the culture medium was replaced with fresh IL-2-containing medium on days 3 and 7. CD4+ T cells were isolated after approximately ten days of culture through negative selection using the EasySep CD4+ T cell isolation kit. Ficoll-Paque Plus gradient centrifugation was used to isolate PBMCs from whole blood, and the isolated PBMCs were then either used fresh or cryopreserved at -140C. In general, triplicate wells were set up for every culture condition.

Library creation used PCR. DNA from cultured CD4+ T cells was subjected to TCR sequencing with the Oncomine TCR Beta short-read assay at the Johns Hopkins FTIC core. The QIAamp micro DNA kit was used to extract genomic DNA from the cultured CD4+ T cells. Oncomine TCR Beta libraries from cultured CD4+ T cells were pooled with unique dual indexes and sequenced on an Illumina iSeq 100. Per the original workflow: Non-productive sequences were removed, and CDR3s that did not start with C, did not end with F or W, or were shorter than 7 amino acids were discarded. Antigen-specific clonotypes were identified with the MANAFEST web application by comparing peptide-stimulated wells with reference and other culture wells. To be called positive, a clone needed an FDR below 0.05, an odds ratio above 5, and a productive frequency above 0.1% in at least two of three replicate wells. Clonotypes that were significantly expanded in both SARS-CoV-2 spike wells and at least one common cold coronavirus spike condition were defined as cross-reactive. Similarity between CDR3 sequences was evaluated in R version 3.6.1 using Levenshtein distances (stringdist) and unrooted phylogenetic trees (ape). The public sequencing data were trimmed at Q25 with fastp and processed into clonotypes with MiXCR by TCRdb, which kept only in-frame beta chains. Rows are combined by CDR3 protein, so each entry shows the most common genes and DNA. TCRdb, rather than the study authors, made the V and J calls. The sample includes around 17,000 distinct CDR3 sequences, with about 40% observed a single time. 12% of the sample is in the top ten clones.

Compared with germline, V lacks 4 bases and J lacks 5 bases; bases without a gene match: 11. CDR1 and CDR2 (LNHDA, SQIVND) derive from the germline V gene (reference sequence). The CDR3 holds 17 amino acids from the cysteine to the phenylalanine. Here the CDR3 DNA is all that survives: 51 bases in frame from base 1. Points on this clonotype: The antigen this receptor binds is unknown. No much larger clone is present one base from it, and per-base qualities are unavailable.

Findings and caveats that apply to the study as a whole: An increase in the median number of SARS-CoV-2-reactive clonotypes from around 20 after infection to some 38 after vaccination was observed, but the change was not found to be significant. Relatively few convalescent patients were included in the study, and early timepoints after natural infection were not analyzed. In convalescent patients, a median approximately 83% of post-vaccine SARS-CoV-2-reactive clones were detected only after vaccination, and vaccine-specific priming was suggested by this finding. Nearly all vaccine-specific clones in convalescent patients (304 of 307) were mono-reactive for SARS-CoV-2 spike rather than cross-reactive with common cold coronaviruses.

The sequencing input was CD4+ T cells from blood, cultured in vitro. The receptor chain draws on TRBV19 and TRBJ2-1; 10 middle bases align to TRBD1. The sequence derives from a human donor who had recovered from COVID-19. CDR3 region: CASSTPGWGQGNNEQFF. The DNA sequence reads TGTGCCAGTAGTACCCCCGGATGGGGACAGGGGAACAATGAGCAGTTCTTC. The reference TRBV19 and TRBJ2-1 proteins fill in what lies around the CDR3, so the full variable domain reads DGGITQSPKYLFRKEGQNVTLSCEQNLNHDAMYWYRQDPGQGLRLIYYSQIVNDFQKGDIAEGYSVSREKKESFPLTVTSAQKNPTAFYLCASSTPGWGQGNNEQFFGPGTRLTVL.